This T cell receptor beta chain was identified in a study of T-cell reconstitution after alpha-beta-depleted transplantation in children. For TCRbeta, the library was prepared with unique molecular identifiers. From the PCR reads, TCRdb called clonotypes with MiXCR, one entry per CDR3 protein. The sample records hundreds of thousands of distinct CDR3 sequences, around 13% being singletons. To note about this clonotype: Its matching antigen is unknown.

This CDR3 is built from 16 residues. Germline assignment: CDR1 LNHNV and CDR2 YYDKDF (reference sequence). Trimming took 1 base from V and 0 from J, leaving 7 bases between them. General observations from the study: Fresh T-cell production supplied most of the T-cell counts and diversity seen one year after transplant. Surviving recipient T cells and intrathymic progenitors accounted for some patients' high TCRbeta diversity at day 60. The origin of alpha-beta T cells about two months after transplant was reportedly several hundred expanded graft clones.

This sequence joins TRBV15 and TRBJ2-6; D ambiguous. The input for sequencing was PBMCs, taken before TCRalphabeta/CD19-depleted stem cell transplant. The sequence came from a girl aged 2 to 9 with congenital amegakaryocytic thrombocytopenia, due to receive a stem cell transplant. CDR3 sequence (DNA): TGTGCCACCAGCAGAGTGATTTACTCTGGGGCCAACGTCCTGACTTTC. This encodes CATSRVIYSGANVLTF.